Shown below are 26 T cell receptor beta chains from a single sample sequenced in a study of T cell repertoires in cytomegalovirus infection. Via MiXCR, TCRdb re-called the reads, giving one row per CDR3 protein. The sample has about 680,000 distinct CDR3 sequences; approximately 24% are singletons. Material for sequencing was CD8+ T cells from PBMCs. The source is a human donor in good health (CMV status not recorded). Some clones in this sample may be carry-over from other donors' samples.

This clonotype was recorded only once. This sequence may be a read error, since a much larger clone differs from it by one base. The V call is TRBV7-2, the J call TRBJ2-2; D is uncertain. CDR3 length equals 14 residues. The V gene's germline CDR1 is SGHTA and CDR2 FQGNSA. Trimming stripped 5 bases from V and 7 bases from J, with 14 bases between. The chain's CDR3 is CASSHRIVSGELFF. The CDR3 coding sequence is TGTGCCAGCAGCCACCGGATCGTAAGCGGGGAGCTGTTTTTT.

The CDR3 sequence: CSAPSEGRVLGGNTIYF. DNA of the CDR3: TGCAGTGCTCCGTCGGAGGGTAGGGTGTTGGGAGGAAACACCATATATTTT. The V call is TRBV20-1, the J call TRBJ1-3; D is ambiguous. Germline V gene sequence: CDR1 DFQATT, CDR2 SNEGSKA (reference sequence). This CDR3 contains 17 residues. V was trimmed by 5 bases and J by 4 bases, leaving 24 bases between them.

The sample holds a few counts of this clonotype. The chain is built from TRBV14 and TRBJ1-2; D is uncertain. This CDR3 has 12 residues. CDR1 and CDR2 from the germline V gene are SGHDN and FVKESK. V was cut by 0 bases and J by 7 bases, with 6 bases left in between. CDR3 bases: TGTGCCAGCAGCCAAGATGTTTTTGGCTACACCTTC. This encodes CASSQDVFGYTF.

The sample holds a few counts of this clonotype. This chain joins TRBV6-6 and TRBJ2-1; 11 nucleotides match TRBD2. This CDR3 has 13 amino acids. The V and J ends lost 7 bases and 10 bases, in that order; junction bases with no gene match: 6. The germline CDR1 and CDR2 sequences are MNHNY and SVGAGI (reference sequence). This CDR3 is CASTLAGGREQFF. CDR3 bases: TGTGCCAGCACCCTAGCGGGGGGTCGAGAGCAGTTCTTC.

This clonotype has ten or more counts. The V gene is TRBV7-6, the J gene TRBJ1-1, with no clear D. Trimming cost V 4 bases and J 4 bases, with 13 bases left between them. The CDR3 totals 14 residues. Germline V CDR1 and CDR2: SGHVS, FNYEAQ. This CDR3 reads CASSSANGSTEAFF. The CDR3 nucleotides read TGTGCCAGCAGCTCCGCCAACGGGTCCACTGAAGCTTTCTTT.

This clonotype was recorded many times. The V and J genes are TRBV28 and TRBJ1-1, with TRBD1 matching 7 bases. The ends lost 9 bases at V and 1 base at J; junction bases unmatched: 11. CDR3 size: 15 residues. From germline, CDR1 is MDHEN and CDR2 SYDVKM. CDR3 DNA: TGTGCCAGTAGCGAGAGGGGGCGGCGGAACACTGAAGCTTTCTTT. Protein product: CASSERGRRNTEAFF.

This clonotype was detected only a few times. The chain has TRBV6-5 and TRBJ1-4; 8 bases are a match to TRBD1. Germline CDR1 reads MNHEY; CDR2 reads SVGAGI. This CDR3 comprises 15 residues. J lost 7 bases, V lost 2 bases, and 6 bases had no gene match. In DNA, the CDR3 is TGTGCCAGCAGTTACGGGCAGGGGGCGAGTGAAAAACTGTTTTTT. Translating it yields CASSYGQGASEKLFF.

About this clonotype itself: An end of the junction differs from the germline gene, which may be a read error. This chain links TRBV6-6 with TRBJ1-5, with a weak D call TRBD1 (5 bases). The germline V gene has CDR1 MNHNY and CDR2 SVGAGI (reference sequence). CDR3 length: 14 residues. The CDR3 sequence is CVSTDGGSNQPQHF. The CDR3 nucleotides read TGTGTCAGCACGGATGGGGGTAGCAATCAGCCCCAGCATTTT.

The CDR3 sequence is CASSEYRSTRETQYF. The CDR3 nucleotides read TGTGCCAGCAGTGAATATCGGTCCACTCGGGAGACCCAGTACTTC. V is TRBV25-1 and J is TRBJ2-5; no clear D gene. Germline lookup yields CDR1 MGHDK and CDR2 SYGVNS. This CDR3 has 15 amino acids. V was cut by 0 bases and J by 5 bases, with 13 bases left in between.

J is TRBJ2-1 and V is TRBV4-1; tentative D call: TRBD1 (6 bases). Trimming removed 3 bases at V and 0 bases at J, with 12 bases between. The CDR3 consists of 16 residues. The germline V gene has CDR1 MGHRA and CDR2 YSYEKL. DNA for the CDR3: TGCGCCAGCAGCCAGTGGGGGCTTAGCTCCTACAATGAGCAGTTCTTC. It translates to CASSQWGLSSYNEQFF.

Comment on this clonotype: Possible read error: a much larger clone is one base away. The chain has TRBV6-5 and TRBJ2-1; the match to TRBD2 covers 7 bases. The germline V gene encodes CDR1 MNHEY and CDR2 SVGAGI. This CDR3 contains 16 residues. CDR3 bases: TGTGCCAGCAGATACTCGGAAAGCGGGGCCTACAATGAGCAGTTCTTC. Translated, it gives CASRYSESGAYNEQFF.

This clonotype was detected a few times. CDR3 sequence (DNA): TGTGCCAGCAGTTCTAGCGGACAGTCTGAAAAACTGTTTTTT. It specifies CASSSSGQSEKLFF. This chain uses TRBV7-9 with TRBJ1-4; D may be TRBD1 (6 bases). Deletions cut 6 bases from V and 7 bases from J, with 15 bases between. Germline V gene lookup returns CDR1 SEHNR and CDR2 FQNEAQ (reference sequence). The CDR3 consists of 14 residues.

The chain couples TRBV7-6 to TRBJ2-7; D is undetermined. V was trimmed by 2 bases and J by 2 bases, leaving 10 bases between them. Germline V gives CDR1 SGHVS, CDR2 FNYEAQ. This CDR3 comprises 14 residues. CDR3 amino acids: CASSLLVNTYEQYF. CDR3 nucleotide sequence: TGTGCCAGCAGCTTATTAGTAAACACCTACGAGCAGTACTTC. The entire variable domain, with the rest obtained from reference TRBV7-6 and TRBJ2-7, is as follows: GAGVSQSPRYKVTKRGQDVALRCDPISGHVSLYWYRQALGQGPEFLTYFNYEAQQDKSGLPNDRFSAERPEGSISTLTIQRTEQRDSAMYRCASSLLVNTYEQYFGPGTRLTVT.

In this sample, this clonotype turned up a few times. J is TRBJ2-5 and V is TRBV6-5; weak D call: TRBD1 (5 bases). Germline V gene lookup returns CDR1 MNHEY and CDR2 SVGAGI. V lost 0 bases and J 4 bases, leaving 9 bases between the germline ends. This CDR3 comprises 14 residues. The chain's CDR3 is CASSYSSRAETQYF. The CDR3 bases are TGTGCCAGCAGTTACTCGAGCAGGGCAGAGACCCAGTACTTC.

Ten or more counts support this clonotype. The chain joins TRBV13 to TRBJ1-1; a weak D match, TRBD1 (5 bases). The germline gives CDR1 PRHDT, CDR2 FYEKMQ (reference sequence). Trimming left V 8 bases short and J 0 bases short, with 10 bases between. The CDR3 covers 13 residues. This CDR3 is CASGTGMNTEAFF. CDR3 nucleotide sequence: TGTGCCAGCGGGACCGGGATGAACACTGAAGCTTTCTTT.

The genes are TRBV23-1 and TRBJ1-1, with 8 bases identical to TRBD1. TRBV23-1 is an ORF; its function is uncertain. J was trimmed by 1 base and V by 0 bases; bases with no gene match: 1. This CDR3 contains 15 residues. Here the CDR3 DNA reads TGCGCCAGCAGTCAATCCGGGACAGGGAACACTGAAGCTTTCTTT. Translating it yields CASSQSGTGNTEAFF.

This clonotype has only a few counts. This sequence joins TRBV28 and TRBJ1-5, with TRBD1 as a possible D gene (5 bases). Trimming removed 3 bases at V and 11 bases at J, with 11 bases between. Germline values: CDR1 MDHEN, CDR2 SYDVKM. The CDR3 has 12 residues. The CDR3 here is CASSLGGKAQHF. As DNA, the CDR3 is TGTGCCAGCAGTTTGGGGGGAAAGGCCCAGCATTTT.

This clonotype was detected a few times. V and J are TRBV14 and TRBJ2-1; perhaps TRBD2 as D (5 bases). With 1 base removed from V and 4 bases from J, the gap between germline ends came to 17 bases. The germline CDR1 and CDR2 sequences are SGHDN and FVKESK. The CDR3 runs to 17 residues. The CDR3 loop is CASSQAGYQLLYNEQFF. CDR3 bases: TGTGCCAGCAGCCAAGCGGGATACCAACTTTTATACAATGAGCAGTTCTTC.

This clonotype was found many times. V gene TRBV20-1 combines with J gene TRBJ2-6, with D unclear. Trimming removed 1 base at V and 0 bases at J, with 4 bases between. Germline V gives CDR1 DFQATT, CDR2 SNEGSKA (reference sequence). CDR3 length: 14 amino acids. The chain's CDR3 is CSARAPSGANVLTF. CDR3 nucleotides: TGCAGTGCTAGAGCGCCCTCTGGGGCCAACGTCCTGACTTTC.

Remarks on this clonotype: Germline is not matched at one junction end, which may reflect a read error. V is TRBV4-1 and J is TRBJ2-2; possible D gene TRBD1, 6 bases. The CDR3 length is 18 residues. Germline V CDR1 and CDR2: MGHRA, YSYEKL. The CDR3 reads CASSQIDRDIAPAGELFF. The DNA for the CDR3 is TGTGCCAGCAGCCAAATAGACCGGGACATTGCACCGGCCGGGGAGCTGTTTTTT.

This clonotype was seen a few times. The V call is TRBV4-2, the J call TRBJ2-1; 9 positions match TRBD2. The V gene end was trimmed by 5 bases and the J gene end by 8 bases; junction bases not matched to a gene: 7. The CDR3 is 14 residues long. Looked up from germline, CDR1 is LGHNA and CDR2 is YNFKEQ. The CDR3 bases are TGTGCCAGCAGCGTACGGGTAGCGGGAGATGAGCAGTTCTTC. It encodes CASSVRVAGDEQFF.

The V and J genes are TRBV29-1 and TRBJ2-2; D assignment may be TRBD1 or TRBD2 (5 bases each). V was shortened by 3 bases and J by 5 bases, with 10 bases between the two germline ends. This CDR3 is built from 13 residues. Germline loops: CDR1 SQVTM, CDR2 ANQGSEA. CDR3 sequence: CSVERDLTGELFF. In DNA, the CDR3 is TGCAGCGTTGAGAGGGACCTAACCGGGGAGCTGTTTTTT.

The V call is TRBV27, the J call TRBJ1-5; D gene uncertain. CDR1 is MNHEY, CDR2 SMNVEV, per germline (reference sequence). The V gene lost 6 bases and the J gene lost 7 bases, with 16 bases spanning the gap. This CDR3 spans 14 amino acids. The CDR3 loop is CASSQYRFEQPQHF. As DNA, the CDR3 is TGTGCCAGCAGCCAATACCGATTTGAGCAGCCCCAGCATTTT.

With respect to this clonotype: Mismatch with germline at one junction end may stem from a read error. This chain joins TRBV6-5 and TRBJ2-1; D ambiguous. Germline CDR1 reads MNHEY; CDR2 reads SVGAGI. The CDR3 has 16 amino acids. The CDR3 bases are TGTGCCAACAGTTACGATAAGCCCAGCTCCTACAATGAGCAGTTCTTC. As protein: CANSYDKPSSYNEQFF.

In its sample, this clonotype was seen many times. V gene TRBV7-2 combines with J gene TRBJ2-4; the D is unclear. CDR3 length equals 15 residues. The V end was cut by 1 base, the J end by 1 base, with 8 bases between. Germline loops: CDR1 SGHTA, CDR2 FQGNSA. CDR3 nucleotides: TGTGCCAGCAGCTTAGATGTCAGGGCCAAAAACATTCAGTACTTC. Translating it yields CASSLDVRAKNIQYF.

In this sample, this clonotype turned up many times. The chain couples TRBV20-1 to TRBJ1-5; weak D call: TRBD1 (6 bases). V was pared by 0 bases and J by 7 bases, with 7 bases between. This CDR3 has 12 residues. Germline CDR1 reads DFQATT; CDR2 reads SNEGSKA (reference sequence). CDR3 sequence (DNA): TGCAGTGCTAGAGATAGGGGGCAGCCCCAGCATTTT. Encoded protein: CSARDRGQPQHF.